A single sample gave rise to the 27 T cell receptor beta chains below, sequenced in a study of identical twins. Via MiXCR, TCRdb re-called the 5' RACE reads, giving one row per CDR3 protein. The data show approximately 670,000 distinct CDR3 sequences, with 5.5% to 6.5% seen just once and approximately 2% held by the top ten. The sequencing input was naive T cells sorted from blood. The receptors originated from a man between 18 and 29 years old in good health.

This clonotype was recorded many times. The V call is TRBV4-3, the J call TRBJ2-1; perhaps D is TRBD1 or TRBD2 (6 bases each). This CDR3 is built from 16 residues. Per germline, CDR1 LGHNA and CDR2 YSLEER. V gave up 1 base and J gave up 2 bases, with 12 bases separating them. CDR3 region: CASSQGPGATYNEQFF. DNA of the CDR3: TGCGCCAGCAGCCAAGGCCCGGGGGCGACCTACAATGAGCAGTTCTTC.

CDR3 nucleotide sequence: TGTGCCAGCAGTTCTGGTACGGGACAGGAGGCCCCAGAAGCTTTCTTT. This gives the protein CASSSGTGQEAPEAFF. The gene calls are TRBV12-3 or TRBV12-4 and TRBJ1-1, with 8 positions matching TRBD1. The CDR3 has 16 amino acids. The ends lost 4 bases at V and 8 bases at J; junction bases unmatched: 15.

This clonotype has at least ten counts. The chain employs TRBV29-1 and TRBJ2-5; D is unresolved. Germline loops: CDR1 SQVTM, CDR2 ANQGSEA. The CDR3 covers 14 residues. V shed 5 bases and J shed 2 bases, with 15 bases lying between them. The CDR3 bases are TGCAGCGTTCGTTCCGGCGGCGGACAAGAGACCCAGTACTTC. Residues: CSVRSGGGQETQYF.

The V call is TRBV27, the J call TRBJ2-2, with 8 bases fitting TRBD1. This CDR3 spans 14 amino acids. Losses at the gene ends were 10 bases for V and 6 bases for J; bases not matched to a gene: 10. Germline V CDR1 and CDR2: MNHEY, SMNVEV (reference sequence). The CDR3 is CATRQGRAAGELFF. DNA of the CDR3: TGTGCCACCAGACAGGGGCGGGCGGCCGGGGAGCTGTTTTTT.

This clonotype occurred many times. The chain recombines TRBV6-5 with TRBJ2-5, with D possibly TRBD2 on 5 matching bases. This CDR3 is 15 amino acids long. Per germline, CDR1 MNHEY and CDR2 SVGAGI. Trimming shortened V by 3 bases and J by 3 bases, and 14 bases separated the two germline ends. The CDR3 coding sequence is TGTGCCAGCAGTTATTCCCGGGGTTACGAAGAGACCCAGTACTTC. Its translation is CASSYSRGYEETQYF.

The sample holds a few counts of this clonotype. The chain employs TRBV7-9 and TRBJ2-2; TRBD2 agrees at 9 bases. CDR3 length: 17 amino acids. With 3 bases clipped from V and 2 bases from J, the junction kept 7 bases outside the gene matches. In germline, CDR1 is SEHNR, CDR2 FQNEAQ (reference sequence). Written as DNA, the CDR3 is TGTGCCAGCAGCTTGGTACTAGCGGGCACAAACACCGGGGAGCTGTTTTTT. As protein: CASSLVLAGTNTGELFF.

The gene calls are TRBV19 and TRBJ2-1, with 7 bases that match TRBD1. The germline V gene has CDR1 LNHDA and CDR2 SQIVND (reference sequence). There are 11 residues in the CDR3. After removal of 8 bases from V and 7 bases from J, the junction contained 2 bases not matched to a gene. DNA for the CDR3: TGTGCCAGTGTACAGGGGAATGAGCAGTTCTTC. Its protein is CASVQGNEQFF.

This chain uses TRBV5-1 with TRBJ1-1, with D perhaps matching TRBD1 (5 bases). Germline CDR1 reads SGHRS; CDR2 reads YFSETQ. This CDR3 is 16 amino acids long. V gave up 6 bases and J gave up 2 bases, with 20 bases separating them. The CDR3 loop reads CASNQLGVGGNTEAFF. CDR3 coding DNA: TGCGCCAGCAACCAGCTGGGGGTGGGGGGTAACACTGAAGCTTTCTTT.

The chain combines TRBV20-1 with TRBJ2-3; TRBD2 agrees at 9 bases. This CDR3 comprises 16 residues. In germline, CDR1 is DFQATT, CDR2 SNEGSKA (reference sequence). The J segment lost 0 bases and the V segment lost 6 bases, leaving 10 bases of the junction unmatched. The CDR3 loop reads CSALDSGSASTDTQYF. The DNA of the CDR3 is TGCAGTGCCCTAGATAGCGGGAGCGCTAGCACAGATACGCAGTATTTT.

This clonotype was counted many times. The gene calls are TRBV7-2 and TRBJ2-3; D not resolved. The V end lost 6 bases, the J end lost 6 bases, and 13 bases lay between the germline ends. CDR1 is SGHTA and CDR2 is FQGNSA in the germline V gene. The CDR3 extends over 13 amino acids. DNA of the CDR3: TGTGCCAGCAGTTATTCACCTAAGGATACGCAGTATTTT. Translated, it gives CASSYSPKDTQYF.

This clonotype was observed at least ten times. The rearrangement uses TRBV12-3 or TRBV12-4 and TRBJ2-4; D is perhaps TRBD1 (6 bases). The germline V and J ends were trimmed by 3 bases and 1 base, with 7 bases remaining between them. This CDR3 region has 14 residues. The CDR3 is CASSLGAAKNIQYF. DNA of the CDR3: TGTGCCAGCAGTTTGGGGGCGGCCAAAAACATTCAGTACTTC.

This clonotype appeared a few times. The V call is TRBV20-1, the J call TRBJ2-1; perhaps D is TRBD1 or TRBD2 (5 bases each). Germline V lookup: CDR1 DFQATT, CDR2 SNEGSKA (reference sequence). V shed 1 base and J shed 7 bases, with 11 bases lying between them. This CDR3 comprises 13 residues. Here the CDR3 DNA reads TGCAGTGCTAGAGGGGGACGGAAAAATGAGCAGTTCTTC. This translates into CSARGGRKNEQFF.

This clonotype was counted a few times. The rearrangement links TRBV18 to TRBJ2-7; D not certain. Per the germline V gene, CDR1 is KGHSH and CDR2 is LQKENI. This CDR3 is 13 amino acids long. V dropped 3 bases and J dropped 9 bases, with 15 bases sitting between them. The CDR3 protein is CASSPEMETAQYF. In DNA, the CDR3 is TGTGCCAGCTCACCGGAGATGGAGACGGCGCAGTACTTC.

This clonotype was observed a handful of times. V usage is TRBV7-6 and J usage is TRBJ2-5, with 8 bases matching TRBD1. CDR3 length: 16 residues. The V and J ends lost 5 bases and 2 bases, in that order; junction bases with no gene match: 10. CDR1 SGHVS and CDR2 FNYEAQ come from the germline V gene. In DNA, the CDR3 is TGTGCCAGCAGCCTGACCCAAGGACAGGGACAAGAGACCCAGTACTTC. Protein: CASSLTQGQGQETQYF.

This clonotype was found many times. The rearrangement uses TRBV9 and TRBJ2-3, with 8 bases aligning to TRBD2. The CDR3 is 16 residues long. The J segment lost 6 bases and the V segment lost 0 bases, leaving 9 bases of the junction unmatched. Germline loops: CDR1 SGDLS, CDR2 YYNGEE. CDR3 coding DNA: TGTGCCAGCAGCGTAGAAAACGGGAGGGCATCTGATACGCAGTATTTT. Translating gives CASSVENGRASDTQYF.

This clonotype came up many times. The J gene is TRBJ1-4, the V gene TRBV12-3 or TRBV12-4; possibly TRBD1 for D (6 bases). CDR3 size: 13 residues. In DNA, the CDR3 is TGTGCGACCAGGGGTTGGGCTAATGAAAAACTGTTTTTT. Its protein product is CATRGWANEKLFF.

In its sample, this clonotype was seen many times. The chain employs TRBV12-3 or TRBV12-4 and TRBJ1-5, with D uncertain. Trimming took 7 bases from V and 3 from J, leaving 13 bases between them. The CDR3 is 14 amino acids. Here the CDR3 reads CASTDRYLNQPQHF. CDR3 DNA sequence: TGTGCCAGCACCGACCGCTACCTCAATCAGCCCCAGCATTTT.

V and J are TRBV5-1 and TRBJ2-1; possibly TRBD2 for D (5 bases). Germline V gene sequence: CDR1 SGHRS, CDR2 YFSETQ. The CDR3 covers 16 residues. Trimming removed 0 bases from V and 2 bases from J, with 12 bases in between. The chain's CDR3 is CASSLEVGAPYNEQFF. The CDR3 DNA reads as TGCGCCAGCAGCTTGGAGGTGGGAGCCCCCTACAATGAGCAGTTCTTC.

Remarks on this clonotype: A clone one base away is much larger, so this may be a read error. CDR3 in amino acids: CASSLERPLLDSEQFF. Here the CDR3 DNA reads TGTGCCAGCAGCTTAGAGCGGCCCCTTTTAGACAGTGAGCAGTTCTTC. The chain combines TRBV11-2 with TRBJ2-1; possibly TRBD1 for D (5 bases). Germline CDR1 reads SGHAT; CDR2 reads FQNNGV. V was trimmed by 0 bases and J by 9 bases, leaving 18 bases between them. CDR3 size: 16 residues.

The gene calls are TRBV11-1 and TRBJ1-2; 8 bases are a match to TRBD1. The CDR3 contains 17 residues. V dropped 8 bases and J dropped 1; count of bases not matched to a gene: 15. CDR1 is SGHAT, CDR2 FQDESV, per germline (reference sequence). The CDR3 sequence is CASVPVGGDRNNYGYTF. The CDR3 nucleotides read TGTGCCAGCGTTCCGGTGGGAGGGGACAGGAATAACTATGGCTACACCTTC.

This clonotype was seen at least ten times. V and J are TRBV27 and TRBJ2-1; D remains unclear. CDR1 and CDR2 (germline): MNHEY, SMNVEV (reference sequence). CDR3 length equals 15 residues. Between the trimmed V and J ends, which lost 5 bases and 0 bases, there was a span of 11 bases. CDR3 DNA: TGTGCCAGCAGTCCTATTGTCAGCTCCTACAATGAGCAGTTCTTC. It translates to CASSPIVSSYNEQFF.

This chain links TRBV29-1 with TRBJ2-5, with 7 bases lining up with TRBD1. This CDR3 has 15 residues. V shed 7 bases, J shed 0 bases, and the junction held 11 bases outside the gene matches. Germline V lookup: CDR1 SQVTM, CDR2 ANQGSEA. CDR3 bases: TGCAGCGCCTCACGCCCCGGGACAGACCAAGAGACCCAGTACTTC. Protein product: CSASRPGTDQETQYF.

This clonotype was detected many times. The chain is built from TRBV12-3 or TRBV12-4 and TRBJ2-1; 11 bases match TRBD2. This CDR3 has 15 amino acids. Trimming took 7 bases from V and 4 from J; bases not matched to a gene: 6. CDR3 amino acids: CASTIAGGLYNEQFF. CDR3 nucleotides: TGTGCCAGCACTATAGCGGGAGGGCTGTACAATGAGCAGTTCTTC.

The chain has TRBV6-2 or TRBV6-3 and TRBJ2-1, with D tentatively TRBD2 (5 bases). The V gene lost 5 bases and the J gene lost 9 bases, with 17 bases spanning the gap. Germline CDR1 and CDR2: MNHEY and SVGEGT. This CDR3 spans 14 amino acids. The CDR3 DNA follows: TGTGCCAGCAGTCGCGGAACTAGGAGCACTGAGCAGTTCTTC. Translated, it gives CASSRGTRSTEQFF.

This clonotype has just a few counts. This sequence joins TRBV9 and TRBJ2-1; TRBD2 agrees at 12 bases. Germline CDR1 and CDR2: SGDLS and YYNGEE. The J segment lost 7 bases and the V segment lost 3 bases, leaving 5 bases of the junction unmatched. This CDR3 is built from 15 residues. In nucleotides, the CDR3 is TGTGCCAGCAGCGCCGGGACTAGCGGGTGGAATGAGCAGTTCTTC. It yields the protein CASSAGTSGWNEQFF.

This clonotype occurred many times. This chain links TRBV5-4 with TRBJ2-3; D tentatively fits TRBD1 or TRBD2 (5 bases each). Between the trimmed V and J ends, which lost 2 bases and 1 base, there was a span of 17 bases. CDR1 is SGHNT and CDR2 is YYREEE in the germline V gene (reference sequence). The CDR3 contains 17 residues. This chain's CDR3 is CASSLSPMGDGTDTQYF. As DNA, the CDR3 is TGTGCCAGCAGCTTAAGCCCGATGGGGGATGGCACAGATACGCAGTATTTT.

This chain uses TRBV19 with TRBJ2-3, with 11 bases fitting TRBD2. The V and J ends lost 7 bases and 8 bases, in that order; junction bases with no gene match: 11. Looked up from germline, CDR1 is LNHDA and CDR2 is SQIVND (reference sequence). The CDR3 length is 15 residues. CDR3 loop: CASKGLAVAGSTQYF. CDR3 sequence (DNA): TGTGCCAGTAAGGGACTAGCGGTAGCAGGTTCTACGCAGTATTTT.